The 27 T cell receptor beta chains below come from one sample, sequenced in a study of low-dose radiotherapy and immunotherapy resistance in tumors. Both TCRalpha and TCRbeta chains were reverse transcribed with V-gene-specific primers. A constant-region primer paired with the V-primer adapter amplified TCRs over around 18 PCR cycles. TCRdb re-called the reads with MiXCR, one entry per CDR3 protein. Among some 71,000 distinct CDR3 sequences listed, around 32% were seen once. The time point denotes: before trial treatment. Sample: PBMCs, taken before treatment. All receptors come from a female donor with ovarian cancer.

Comment on this clonotype: Since a far larger clone is one base different, this is likely a read error. The rearrangement links TRBV28 to TRBJ2-7; TRBD2 matches at 8 bases. This CDR3 is 15 amino acids long. In germline, CDR1 is MDHEN, CDR2 SYDVKM. The ends lost 6 bases at V and 7 bases at J; junction bases unmatched: 14. CDR3 amino acids: CASSLLAGGHNEQYF. The CDR3 DNA follows: TGTGCCAGCAGCCTTCTAGCGGGTGGCCACAATGAGCAGTACTTC.

This clonotype was counted many times. V gene TRBV6-6 combines with J gene TRBJ2-3; the match to TRBD1 covers 8 bases. This CDR3 contains 15 residues. From germline, CDR1 is MNHNY and CDR2 SVGAGI (reference sequence). V lost 7 bases and J lost 3; bases outside the gene matches: 9. The CDR3 DNA is TGTGCCAGCATGTCCCAGGGGGCGCTGACAGATACGCAGTATTTT. It is translated as CASMSQGALTDTQYF.

This chain uses TRBV20-1 with TRBJ2-1; 11 bases map to TRBD2. Germline values: CDR1 DFQATT, CDR2 SNEGSKA (reference sequence). V lost 8 bases, J lost 6 bases, and 9 bases stayed unmatched. The CDR3 is made up of 14 amino acids. CDR3 sequence (DNA): TGCAGTTCCCGACTAGCGGGGCCTTTCAATGAGCAGTTCTTC. Protein: CSSRLAGPFNEQFF.

This clonotype was counted many times. The J gene is TRBJ1-1, the V gene TRBV12-3 or TRBV12-4, with 7 positions matching TRBD1. V was pared by 6 bases and J by 1 base, with 8 bases of the junction left unmatched. CDR3 length: 15 residues. The CDR3 loop reads CASSHRGRGNTEAFF. In DNA form, the CDR3 reads TGTGCCAGCAGCCACAGGGGTAGGGGGAACACTGAAGCTTTCTTT.

CDR3 sequence reads: CASSPIDFLGEQFF. CDR3 coding DNA: TGTGCCAGCAGTCCGATAGACTTCTTGGGTGAGCAGTTCTTC. V is TRBV6-6 and J is TRBJ2-1; D is uncertain. The germline V and J ends were trimmed by 5 bases and 9 bases, with 17 bases remaining between them. The CDR3 sequence is 14 residues long. CDR1 is MNHNY and CDR2 is SVGAGI in the germline V gene (reference sequence).

The chain is built from TRBV5-4 and TRBJ2-1; 10 bases fit TRBD1. The CDR3 runs 16 residues. Germline assignment: CDR1 SGHNT and CDR2 YYREEE (reference sequence). The V and J ends lost 4 bases and 6 bases, in that order; junction bases with no gene match: 10. In DNA form, the CDR3 reads TGTGCCAGCAGCGCCCCAGGGGGACAGGGGTCCAATGAGCAGTTCTTC. This codes for CASSAPGGQGSNEQFF.

This clonotype was picked up one time. V is TRBV6-6 and J is TRBJ1-5, with D possibly being TRBD1 (6 bases). This CDR3 has 20 residues. CDR1 is MNHNY and CDR2 is SVGAGI in the germline V gene (reference sequence). Trimming removed 0 bases at V and 2 bases at J, with 23 bases between. The CDR3: CASSYSLGQRRVLGNQPQHF. The CDR3, as DNA: TGTGCCAGCAGTTACTCCCTCGGACAGCGACGGGTTTTGGGCAATCAGCCCCAGCATTTT.

Ten or more counts support this clonotype. V gene TRBV20-1 combines with J gene TRBJ1-4; the D is unclear. V gave up 4 bases and J gave up 5 bases, with 14 bases separating them. The CDR3 consists of 14 residues. Germline loops: CDR1 DFQATT, CDR2 SNEGSKA (reference sequence). The DNA for the CDR3 is TGCAGTGCTAAACTATTCGGGAGGAATGAAAAACTGTTTTTT. This gives the protein CSAKLFGRNEKLFF.

The chain links TRBV28 to TRBJ1-5; 8 nucleotides align to TRBD1. V shed 2 bases and J 7 bases; nucleotides not matched to a gene: 10. The CDR3 runs 16 residues. Per the germline V gene, CDR1 is MDHEN and CDR2 is SYDVKM. This CDR3 reads CASSLGLTGEGQPQHF. The CDR3, as DNA: TGTGCCAGCAGTTTAGGATTGACAGGGGAAGGCCAGCCCCAGCATTTT. The full variable domain, with the rest looked up from reference TRBV28 and TRBJ1-5, is DVKVTQSSRYLVKRTGEKVFLECVQDMDHENMFWYRQDPGLGLRLIYFSYDVKMKEKGDIPEGYSVSREKKERFSLILESASTNQTSMYLCASSLGLTGEGQPQHFGDGTRLSIL.

At least ten counts were recorded for this clonotype. The chain uses TRBV7-2 and TRBJ1-1; TRBD1 agrees at 7 bases. J lost 0 bases, V lost 0 bases, and 1 base had no gene match. Germline CDR1 SGHTA, CDR2 FQGNSA. The CDR3 length is 15 residues. As DNA, the CDR3 is TGTGCCAGCAGCTTAGCTACAGGGGTGAACACTGAAGCTTTCTTT. Protein sequence: CASSLATGVNTEAFF.

This sequence joins TRBV6-2 or TRBV6-3 and TRBJ2-7, with D hard to call. The V end was cut by 5 bases, the J end by 4 bases, with 15 bases between. Per the germline V gene, CDR1 is MNHEY and CDR2 is SVGEGT. The CDR3 loop spans 14 amino acids. CDR3 in DNA: TGTGCCAGCAGTCCCCGGGTCCTACCATACGAGCAGTACTTC. Translated, it gives CASSPRVLPYEQYF.

On this clonotype: A far larger clone is one base from this, pointing to a likely read error. The rearrangement links TRBV6-6 to TRBJ2-7; D is possibly TRBD1 (5 bases). This CDR3 comprises 12 residues. Germline CDR1 is MNHNY and CDR2 is SVGAGI (reference sequence). Trimming removed 5 bases from V and 7 bases from J, with 12 bases in between. CDR3 residues: CASSQDRNEQYF. The CDR3 DNA reads TGTGCCAGCAGTCAAGACAGAAATGAGCAGTACTTC.

The gene calls are TRBV28 and TRBJ2-7; a weak D match, TRBD1 (6 bases). Germline V gene sequence: CDR1 MDHEN, CDR2 SYDVKM. The ends were cut back, 3 bases at V and 4 bases at J, with 13 bases in the middle. CDR3 length: 14 residues. This CDR3 is CASSFTGFWYEQYF. For the CDR3, the DNA is TGTGCCAGCAGTTTCACAGGGTTTTGGTACGAGCAGTACTTC. Supplemented by reference TRBV28 and TRBJ2-7, the full variable domain reads DVKVTQSSRYLVKRTGEKVFLECVQDMDHENMFWYRQDPGLGLRLIYFSYDVKMKEKGDIPEGYSVSREKKERFSLILESASTNQTSMYLCASSFTGFWYEQYFGPGTRLTVT.

This clonotype was recorded at least ten times. The chain is built from TRBV12-3 or TRBV12-4 and TRBJ2-1; 12 nucleotides match TRBD2. The CDR3 extends over 19 amino acids. J gave up 2 bases and V 7 bases, and 15 bases lay outside the gene matches. The CDR3 bases are TGTGCCAGCAAAAACGGGTGGCTAGCGGGAGGGTGGACCTACAATGAGCAGTTCTTC. As protein: CASKNGWLAGGWTYNEQFF.

This clonotype was picked up many times. This rearrangement joins TRBV24-1 to TRBJ2-1; 7 positions match TRBD1. The CDR3 spans 15 residues. Trimming removed 3 bases from V and 1 base from J; junction bases left unmatched: 2. Germline loops: CDR1 KGHDR, CDR2 SFDVKD. The CDR3, as DNA: TGTGCCACCAGTGATCCGGGACAGTCCTACAATGAGCAGTTCTTC. This encodes CATSDPGQSYNEQFF.

The CDR3 reads CSAFDIYGYTF. CDR3 DNA: TGCAGTGCTTTTGACATATATGGCTACACCTTC. This chain connects TRBV20-1 to TRBJ1-2; no clear D gene. The CDR3 has 11 residues. Germline CDR1 reads DFQATT; CDR2 reads SNEGSKA (reference sequence). Trimming removed 5 bases from V and 5 bases from J, with 9 bases in between.

The chain combines TRBV27 with TRBJ2-7; 14 bases are a match to TRBD2. This CDR3 contains 17 residues. In germline, CDR1 is MNHEY, CDR2 SMNVEV (reference sequence). The ends lost 5 bases at V and 3 bases at J; junction bases unmatched: 9. This CDR3 reads CASSPGLAGEVYYEQYF. CDR3 DNA: TGTGCCAGCAGTCCGGGACTAGCGGGAGAGGTCTACTACGAGCAGTACTTC.

This clonotype was observed at least ten times. The rearrangement uses TRBV7-9 and TRBJ2-2; no clear D. Between the trimmed V and J ends, which lost 4 bases and 6 bases, there was a span of 15 bases. The CDR3 has 15 residues. Germline V gives CDR1 SEHNR, CDR2 FQNEAQ (reference sequence). CDR3 loop: CASSSSPGIPGELFF. The CDR3, as DNA: TGTGCCAGCAGCTCCAGCCCGGGTATCCCCGGGGAGCTGTTTTTT.

With regard to this clonotype: A much bigger clone sits one base away, suggesting this may be a read error. V usage is TRBV7-9 and J usage is TRBJ2-1; the D gene is possibly TRBD2 (6 bases). Trimming cost V 5 bases and J 10 bases, with 21 bases left between them. The CDR3 runs 15 residues. Germline loops: CDR1 SEHNR, CDR2 FQNEAQ (reference sequence). This chain's CDR3 is CASSPPGGRSYEQFF. CDR3 nucleotide sequence: TGTGCCAGCAGCCCCCCGGGTGGGAGGTCCTACGAGCAGTTCTTC.

This clonotype was found many times. The rearrangement links TRBV5-3 to TRBJ2-2; D is tentatively TRBD1 or TRBD2 (6 bases each). TRBV5-3 is assigned to the ORF class and has an uncertain function. Trimming removed 8 bases from V and 1 base from J, with 21 bases in between. The CDR3 loop spans 17 amino acids. This chain's CDR3 is CASSPSRGLRNTGELFF. The DNA of the CDR3 is TGTGCCAGCAGCCCGAGCAGGGGACTCAGGAACACCGGGGAGCTGTTTTTT.

This clonotype was detected ten times or more. The chain has TRBV3-1 and TRBJ2-2; a possible D gene is TRBD2 (6 bases). The V and J ends lost 5 bases and 6 bases respectively, with 16 bases between them. CDR1 LGHDT and CDR2 YNNKEL come from the germline V gene (reference sequence). The CDR3 length is 15 residues. The CDR3 is CASSTGITGAGELFF. CDR3 DNA sequence: TGTGCCAGCAGCACCGGGATCACGGGAGCCGGGGAGCTGTTTTTT.

This clonotype was detected ten times or more. CDR3 protein: CAWDPGTSGSGTQYF. The DNA for the CDR3 is TGTGCCTGGGATCCTGGGACTAGCGGGAGTGGTACGCAGTATTTT. The rearrangement links TRBV30 to TRBJ2-3; 14 bases line up with TRBD2. This CDR3 spans 15 amino acids. V dropped 5 bases and J dropped 8; count of bases not matched to a gene: 9. Germline-derived CDR1 and CDR2 are GTSNPN and SVGIG (reference sequence).

The CDR3 spells CASSLIGEQFF. As DNA, the CDR3 is TGTGCCAGCAGCTTAATCGGTGAGCAGTTCTTC. The V call is TRBV7-2, the J call TRBJ2-1; D not resolved. Germline V gene sequence: CDR1 SGHTA, CDR2 FQGNSA. CDR3 length: 11 amino acids. The germline V and J ends were trimmed by 2 bases and 9 bases, with 5 bases remaining between them.

This rearrangement joins TRBV6-6 to TRBJ1-6; D ambiguous. The CDR3 totals 13 residues. V was trimmed by 6 bases and J by 1 base, leaving 4 bases between them. The germline V gene has CDR1 MNHNY and CDR2 SVGAGI (reference sequence). The CDR3 DNA is TGTGCCAGCAGAGGTTCCTATAATTCACCCCTCCACTTT. Encoded protein: CASRGSYNSPLHF.

J is TRBJ2-5 and V is TRBV3-1; 11 nucleotides agree with TRBD1. This CDR3 is built from 15 residues. Germline V gene lookup returns CDR1 LGHDT and CDR2 YNNKEL (reference sequence). The V segment lost 5 bases and the J segment 2 bases; nucleotides outside the gene matches: 4. CDR3 region: CASSGGTGGQETQYF. The CDR3 nucleotides are TGTGCCAGCAGCGGGGGGACAGGGGGTCAAGAGACCCAGTACTTC.

In this sample, this clonotype turned up many times. The J gene is TRBJ2-7, the V gene TRBV12-3 or TRBV12-4; 8 bases match TRBD1. The ends lost 3 bases at V and 2 bases at J; junction bases unmatched: 0. The CDR3 totals 13 residues. Here the CDR3 DNA reads TGTGCCAGCAGTTTGACAGGGGCCTACGAGCAGTACTTC. Protein sequence: CASSLTGAYEQYF.

This clonotype was observed many times. The J gene is TRBJ1-5, the V gene TRBV5-5; TRBD1 matches at 7 bases. Germline V gives CDR1 SGHKS, CDR2 YYEKEE (reference sequence). CDR3 length: 14 amino acids. Unmatched junction bases numbered 2, after V lost 4 bases and J lost 1 base. CDR3 sequence (DNA): TGTGCCAGCAGCCTGGGACAGAGCAATCAGCCCCAGCATTTT. Protein: CASSLGQSNQPQHF.